This T cell receptor (beta chain) appears in the sequencing data of a study of graft-versus-host responses after intestinal transplantation. Study-level results: Those patients showing graft-donor T cell macrochimerism displayed high graft-versus-host to host-versus-graft clonal ratios in allografts. Some GvH clones were seen earlier in gut or blood, suggesting intestinal origin. Declining HvG levels early post-transplant were linked to peak circulating GvH clone levels.

Clones were sequenced by immunoSEQ multiplex PCR, and TCRdb holds only the in-frame ones, with some missing. The data contain about 120,000 clones, 85% to 95% of them singletons. Comment on this clone: Its antigen remains unidentified.

Germline lookup yields CDR1 SGHRS and CDR2 YFSETQ. V shed 4 bases, J shed 4 bases, and the junction held 4 bases outside the gene matches. The CDR3 contains 14 residues. The rearrangement joins TRBV5-1 to TRBJ2-7, with 11 bases that match TRBD2. Source: unstimulated CD8+ T cells sorted from spleen or lymph node cells, taken before intestinal transplant. The receptor was isolated from a human donor who received an intestinal transplant. CDR3 loop: CASSPGTSGYEQYF. In nucleotides, the CDR3 is TGCGCCAGCAGCCCCGGGACTAGCGGTTACGAGCAGTACTTC.